This record looks at one T cell receptor beta chain sequence and its context. With 2 bases clipped from V and 0 bases from J, the junction kept 9 bases outside the gene matches. Per germline, CDR1 MDHEN and CDR2 SYDVKM. The CDR3 runs 17 residues. TCRdb keeps only in-frame clones here, not all; method: immunoSEQ multiplex PCR. The sample lists about 120,000 clones, more than 75% occurring once. This entry belongs to a study of blood T cell repertoires in COVID-19. Across the study: Researchers got acute and convalescent COVID-19 samples from the United States, Italy and Spain. PBMCs, B-cell-depleted T cells, or T cells were the source of the cDNA or gDNA that made up the material.

Sequenced input: peripheral blood. The chain uses TRBV28 and TRBJ1-2; 7 bases match TRBD1. The TCR sequence derives from a man aged 45 to 65 with active COVID-19. In DNA, the CDR3 is TGTGCCAGCAGTTTACACATACAGGGGAAGGCTAACTATGGCTACACCTTC. Residues: CASSLHIQGKANYGYTF.